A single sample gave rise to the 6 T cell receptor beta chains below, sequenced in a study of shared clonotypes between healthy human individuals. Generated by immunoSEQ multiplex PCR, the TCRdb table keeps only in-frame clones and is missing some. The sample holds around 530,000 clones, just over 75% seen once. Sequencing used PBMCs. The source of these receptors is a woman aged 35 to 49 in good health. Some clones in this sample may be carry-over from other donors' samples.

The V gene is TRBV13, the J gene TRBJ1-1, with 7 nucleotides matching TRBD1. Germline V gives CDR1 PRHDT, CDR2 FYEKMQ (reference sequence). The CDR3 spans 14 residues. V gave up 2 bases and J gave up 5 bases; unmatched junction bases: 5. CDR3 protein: CASSLQGGGTEAFF. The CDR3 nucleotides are TGTGCCAGCAGCTTACAGGGGGGTGGGACTGAAGCTTTCTTT.

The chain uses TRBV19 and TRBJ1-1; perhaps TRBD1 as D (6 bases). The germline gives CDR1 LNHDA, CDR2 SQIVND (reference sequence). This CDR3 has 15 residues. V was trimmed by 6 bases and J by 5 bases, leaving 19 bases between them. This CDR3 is CASSPDPQGWTEAFF. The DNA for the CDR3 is TGTGCCAGTAGCCCTGACCCACAGGGTTGGACTGAAGCTTTCTTT.

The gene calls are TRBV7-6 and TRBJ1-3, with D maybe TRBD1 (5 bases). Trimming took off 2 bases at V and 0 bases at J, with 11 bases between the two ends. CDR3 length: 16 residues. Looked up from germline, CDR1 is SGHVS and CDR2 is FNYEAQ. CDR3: CASSLMAGSSGNTIYF. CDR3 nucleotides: TGTGCCAGCAGCTTAATGGCAGGGAGCTCTGGAAACACCATATATTTT.

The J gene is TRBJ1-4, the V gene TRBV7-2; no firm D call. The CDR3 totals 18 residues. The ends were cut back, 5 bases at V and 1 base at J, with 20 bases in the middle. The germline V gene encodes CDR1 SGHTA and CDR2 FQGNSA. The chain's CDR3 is CASSASGLGFLTNEKLFF. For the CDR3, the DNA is TGTGCCAGCAGCGCCTCGGGGTTAGGGTTTTTAACTAATGAAAAACTGTTTTTT.

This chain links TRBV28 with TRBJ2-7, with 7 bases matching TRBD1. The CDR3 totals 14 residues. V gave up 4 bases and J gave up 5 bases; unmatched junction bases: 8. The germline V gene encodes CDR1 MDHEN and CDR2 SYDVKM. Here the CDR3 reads CASSSNTGEHEQYF. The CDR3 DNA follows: TGTGCCAGCAGTTCCAATACAGGGGAACACGAGCAGTACTTC. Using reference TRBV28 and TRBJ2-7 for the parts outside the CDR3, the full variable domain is DVKVTQSSRYLVKRTGEKVFLECVQDMDHENMFWYRQDPGLGLRLIYFSYDVKMKEKGDIPEGYSVSREKKERFSLILESASTNQTSMYLCASSSNTGEHEQYFGPGTRLTVT.

The CDR3 DNA reads as TGTGCCAGCAGTTACCGGACAGCCAACACCGGGGAGCTGTTTTTT. Translating it yields CASSYRTANTGELFF. The V gene is TRBV6-5, the J gene TRBJ2-2; tentatively, D is TRBD1 (6 bases). The germline V and J ends were trimmed by 2 bases and 2 bases, with 9 bases remaining between them. Germline CDR1 and CDR2: MNHEY and SVGAGI. The CDR3 totals 15 residues.